The 25 T cell receptor beta chains below were found in one sample sequenced in a study of glioma-infiltrating T cells. The iRepertoire nested amplicon-rescue multiplex PCR amplified TCR alpha and beta CDR3s from RNA. TCRdb re-called the multiplex PCR reads with MiXCR, one entry per CDR3 protein. This sample has 95,000 to 150,000 distinct CDR3 sequences, with less than 30% found just once. The sample consisted of glioma tissue, nonneoplastic brain tissue, or PBMCs (not recorded which). The receptors stem from a human donor with low-grade glioma or glioblastoma, undergoing nonglioma brain surgery, or in good health (not recorded which).

This clonotype was counted at least ten times. The chain carries TRBV24-1 and TRBJ2-3; TRBD1 might be the D (6 bases). The V end lost 9 bases, the J end lost 0 bases, and 9 bases lay between the germline ends. Germline CDR1 and CDR2: KGHDR and SFDVKD. The CDR3 extends over 13 amino acids. Written as DNA, the CDR3 is TGTGCCACCGAAGGACAGAGCACAGATACGCAGTATTTT. Amino acids: CATEGQSTDTQYF.

Comment on this clonotype: A read error is likely, as this CDR3 ends without the conserved phenylalanine or tryptophan. The rearrangement joins TRBV5-6 to TRBJ2-5, with 12 bases lining up with TRBD2. The CDR3 is 16 residues long. Germline-derived CDR1 and CDR2 are SGHDT and YYEEEE. V was pared by 3 bases and J by 2 bases, with 5 bases of the junction left unmatched. The CDR3 DNA reads as TGTGCCAGCAGCTACGGACTAGCGGGATCGCAAGAGACCCAGTACTTA. It codes for CASSYGLAGSQETQYL.

Note on this clonotype: Germline and junction disagree at one end, which may indicate a read error. The chain recombines TRBV19 with TRBJ2-1; D may correspond to TRBD1 or TRBD2 (5 bases each). This CDR3 has 18 amino acids. The germline gives CDR1 LNHDA, CDR2 SQIVND (reference sequence). The CDR3 here is CARSTSSGGKGNYNEQFF. In nucleotides, the CDR3 is TGTGCCCGTAGTACATCTTCTGGGGGTAAGGGGAACTACAATGAGCAGTTCTTC.

J is TRBJ2-5 and V is TRBV29-1; 7 bases map to TRBD1. V lost 7 bases and J lost 5; bases outside the gene matches: 13. CDR1 is SQVTM and CDR2 is ANQGSEA in the germline V gene. The CDR3 covers 14 residues. For the CDR3, the DNA is TGCAGCGCGACAGGGCAGGGGAAGGGTGAGACCCAGTACTTC. It yields the protein CSATGQGKGETQYF.

The rearrangement joins TRBV20-1 to TRBJ1-2; 9 bases are shared with TRBD1. CDR1 DFQATT and CDR2 SNEGSKA come from the germline V gene (reference sequence). The CDR3 length is 13 residues. V was pared by 7 bases and J by 8 bases, with 11 bases of the junction left unmatched. The CDR3 here is CSVSGTGSPGYTF. The CDR3 region has the DNA TGCAGTGTATCAGGGACAGGGTCTCCAGGCTACACCTTC.

This clonotype came up many times. The rearrangement uses TRBV6-1 and TRBJ1-1; TRBD1 aligns across 8 bases. The V gene's germline CDR1 is MNHNS and CDR2 SASEGT. The ends lost 9 bases at V and 5 bases at J; junction bases unmatched: 11. The CDR3 is made up of 14 amino acids. CDR3 sequence reads: CASIETGDGTEAFF. Here the CDR3 DNA reads TGTGCCAGTATTGAGACAGGGGATGGGACTGAAGCTTTCTTT.

This clonotype was counted ten times or more. This rearrangement joins TRBV10-3 to TRBJ2-1; TRBD2 is a possible D gene (6 bases). With 7 bases removed from V and 9 bases from J, the gap between germline ends came to 19 bases. Germline CDR1 reads ENHRY; CDR2 reads SYGVKD. The CDR3 totals 14 residues. CDR3 in amino acids: CAITQRAVGGEQFF. The DNA for the CDR3 is TGTGCCATCACCCAGAGGGCCGTGGGAGGTGAGCAGTTCTTC.

This clonotype came up a few times. The chain is built from TRBV4-2 and TRBJ1-1; a weak D match, TRBD1 (5 bases). The germline V and J ends were trimmed by 8 bases and 3 bases, with 19 bases remaining between them. The CDR3 runs to 15 residues. Per the germline V gene, CDR1 is LGHNA and CDR2 is YNFKEQ. The CDR3 sequence is CASGAGAGTYTEAFF. The CDR3 coding sequence is TGTGCCAGCGGAGCTGGTGCCGGGACCTACACTGAAGCTTTCTTT.

This clonotype showed up many times. The V gene is TRBV19, the J gene TRBJ1-6; possible D gene TRBD1, 5 bases. CDR1 and CDR2 (germline): LNHDA, SQIVND (reference sequence). Trimming pared 10 bases from V and 5 bases from J, leaving 18 bases between. There are 15 residues in the CDR3. DNA for the CDR3: TGTGCCACCACCCGAGGGACGGAGCATAATTCACCCCTCCACTTT. Translation gives CATTRGTEHNSPLHF.

The rearrangement uses TRBV30 and TRBJ2-7, with 7 nucleotides matching TRBD2. Germline assignment: CDR1 GTSNPN and CDR2 SVGIG (reference sequence). The CDR3 runs 14 residues. The V gene end was trimmed by 0 bases and the J gene end by 0 bases; junction bases not matched to a gene: 2. As DNA, the CDR3 is TGTGCCTGGAGTGTAGGCGGGAGCTCCTACGAGCAGTACTTC. This codes for CAWSVGGSSYEQYF.

Regarding this clonotype: Since a much larger clone is just one base distant, this may be a read error. This chain links TRBV2 with TRBJ2-7, with 8 nucleotides matching TRBD2. The CDR3 loop spans 13 amino acids. CDR1 is SNHLY and CDR2 is FYNNEI in the germline V gene. J gave up 8 bases and V 5 bases, and 8 bases lay outside the gene matches. The CDR3 is CASSNGLAVKQYF. The DNA for the CDR3 is TGTGCCAGCAGTAACGGACTAGCAGTCAAGCAGTACTTC.

This clonotype has just a few counts. The chain recombines TRBV3-1 with TRBJ1-1; D is uncertain. Germline V lookup: CDR1 LGHDT, CDR2 YNNKEL (reference sequence). CDR3 size: 12 residues. V was trimmed by 2 bases and J by 1 base, leaving 2 bases between them. The CDR3, as DNA: TGTGCCAGCAGCCAAAGGAACACTGAAGCTTTCTTT. Encoded protein: CASSQRNTEAFF.

This clonotype has a count of ten or more. The J gene is TRBJ1-1, the V gene TRBV7-8; TRBD1 might be the D (6 bases). Germline V gene data show CDR1 as SGHVS and CDR2 as FQNEAQ. Trimming shortened V by 5 bases and J by 1 base, and 17 bases separated the two germline ends. The CDR3 loop spans 16 amino acids. Here the CDR3 reads CASSGRTASPNTEAFF. In DNA, the CDR3 is TGTGCCAGCAGCGGACGGACAGCCTCCCCGAACACTGAAGCTTTCTTT. The full variable domain, in which reference TRBV7-8 and TRBJ1-1 provide the parts outside the CDR3, is GAGVSQSPRYKVAKRGQDVALRCDPISGHVSLFWYQQALGQGPEFLTYFQNEAQLDKSGLPSDRFFAERPEGSVSTLKIQRTQQEDSAVYLCASSGRTASPNTEAFFGQGTRLTVV.

For this clonotype: A much bigger clone sits one base away, suggesting this may be a read error. CDR3 in DNA: TGTGCCAGTAGTGGGGGAGAGGCTGTCAATCAGCCCCAGCATTTT. This translates into CASSGGEAVNQPQHF. The gene calls are TRBV19 and TRBJ1-5; tentative D call: TRBD1 (5 bases). Trimming left V 5 bases short and J 3 bases short, with 14 bases between. Germline V gene data show CDR1 as LNHDA and CDR2 as SQIVND (reference sequence). The CDR3 has 15 residues.

This clonotype appeared many times. The chain carries TRBV6-1 and TRBJ2-1, with D unresolved. Germline CDR1 and CDR2: MNHNS and SASEGT. V was cut by 10 bases and J by 2 bases, with 18 bases left in between. The CDR3 consists of 15 residues. The CDR3 DNA follows: TGTGCCACCAGATGGGCGCGTGCGACCTACAATGAGCAGTTCTTC. It yields the protein CATRWARATYNEQFF.

This clonotype was seen ten or more times. This chain uses TRBV7-2 with TRBJ1-2; TRBD1 matches 7 bases. The CDR3 spans 14 residues. The trim removed 3 bases at V and 4 bases at J, leaving 5 bases unmatched. Germline V CDR1 and CDR2: SGHTA, FQGNSA. CDR3 DNA sequence: TGTGCCAGCAGCTTGACAGGGCGAGGCTATGGCTACACCTTC. This codes for CASSLTGRGYGYTF.

This clonotype has a count of ten or more. The V gene is TRBV6-1, the J gene TRBJ2-7; no firm D call. V was cut by 5 bases and J by 3 bases, with 8 bases left in between. The CDR3 totals 12 residues. Germline assignment: CDR1 MNHNS and CDR2 SASEGT. CDR3 sequence reads: CASSLTNYEQYF. CDR3 bases: TGTGCCAGCAGTTTGACAAACTACGAGCAGTACTTC.

This clonotype was detected ten times or more. The chain combines TRBV15 with TRBJ2-3; D perhaps matches TRBD1 (6 bases). This CDR3 contains 14 residues. The V end was cut by 3 bases, the J end by 2 bases, with 9 bases between. Germline CDR1 reads LNHNV; CDR2 reads YYDKDF (reference sequence). The CDR3 region is CATSRDSSTDTQYF. Written as DNA, the CDR3 is TGTGCCACCAGCAGGGACAGCTCCACAGATACGCAGTATTTT.

As concerns this clonotype: A junction boundary mismatches the germline segment, possibly from a read error. The V and J genes are TRBV27 and TRBJ2-7; TRBD2 agrees at 11 bases. The CDR3 runs to 17 residues. Looked up from germline, CDR1 is MNHEY and CDR2 is SMNVEV (reference sequence). The CDR3 here is CASNNALSSGRINEQYF. CDR3 bases: TGTGCCAGCAATAACGCCTTATCTAGCGGGAGGATAAACGAACAGTACTTC.

This chain connects TRBV24-1 to TRBJ2-7; possible D gene TRBD2, 6 bases. Germline assignment: CDR1 KGHDR and CDR2 SFDVKD. The CDR3 runs 13 residues. V lost 7 bases and J 6 bases, leaving 15 bases between the germline ends. The chain's CDR3 is CATSSGLLSEQYF. In DNA form, the CDR3 reads TGTGCCACCAGCTCGGGACTTCTCAGCGAGCAGTACTTC.

The table lists this clonotype with many counts. The V gene is TRBV3-1, the J gene TRBJ2-7; 7 nucleotides line up with TRBD2. CDR3 length equals 15 residues. Germline CDR1 is LGHDT and CDR2 is YNNKEL (reference sequence). V lost 4 bases, J lost 0 bases, and 6 bases stayed unmatched. In DNA, the CDR3 is TGTGCCAGCAGCCTAACCGGGACTACCTCCTACGAGCAGTACTTC. Its translation: CASSLTGTTSYEQYF.

This clonotype has at least ten counts. V usage is TRBV7-2 and J usage is TRBJ2-5, with D perhaps TRBD1 (5 bases). The CDR3 is made up of 15 amino acids. V dropped 5 bases and J dropped 3 bases, with 16 bases sitting between them. Germline V gene sequence: CDR1 SGHTA, CDR2 FQGNSA. The CDR3 reads CASSELRTQEETQYF. CDR3 DNA: TGTGCCAGCAGCGAACTTAGGACACAAGAAGAGACCCAGTACTTC.

This clonotype was counted at least ten times. The rearrangement links TRBV7-9 to TRBJ2-7; D is perhaps TRBD1 (6 bases). V dropped 4 bases and J dropped 1 base, with 11 bases sitting between them. The V gene's germline CDR1 is SEHNR and CDR2 FQNEAQ (reference sequence). The CDR3 contains 14 residues. The DNA for the CDR3 is TGTGCCAGCAGCTCCCGACAGGATTCCTACGAGCAGTACTTC. This translates into CASSSRQDSYEQYF.

This clonotype was counted many times. The V gene is TRBV24-1, the J gene TRBJ2-5, with D hard to call. This CDR3 comprises 13 residues. The V and J ends lost 3 bases and 3 bases respectively, with 7 bases between them. Germline V CDR1 and CDR2: KGHDR, SFDVKD. The CDR3 sequence: CATSDTNEETQYF. Here the CDR3 DNA reads TGTGCCACCAGTGATACGAATGAAGAGACCCAGTACTTC.

The J gene is TRBJ2-1, the V gene TRBV5-4, with 10 bases matching TRBD1. Trimming removed 2 bases from V and 4 bases from J; junction bases left unmatched: 6. CDR1 SGHNT and CDR2 YYREEE come from the germline V gene (reference sequence). The length of the CDR3 is 16 residues. CDR3 DNA: TGTGCCAGCAGCTTCGGGACAGGGGCGTTGTACAATGAGCAGTTCTTC. Residues: CASSFGTGALYNEQFF. The whole variable domain, filled in from reference TRBV5-4 and TRBJ2-1, reads ETGVTQSPTHLIKTRGQQVTLRCSSQSGHNTVSWYQQALGQGPQFIFQYYREEENGRGNFPPRFSGLQFPNYSSELNVNALELDDSALYLCASSFGTGALYNEQFFGPGTRLTVL.